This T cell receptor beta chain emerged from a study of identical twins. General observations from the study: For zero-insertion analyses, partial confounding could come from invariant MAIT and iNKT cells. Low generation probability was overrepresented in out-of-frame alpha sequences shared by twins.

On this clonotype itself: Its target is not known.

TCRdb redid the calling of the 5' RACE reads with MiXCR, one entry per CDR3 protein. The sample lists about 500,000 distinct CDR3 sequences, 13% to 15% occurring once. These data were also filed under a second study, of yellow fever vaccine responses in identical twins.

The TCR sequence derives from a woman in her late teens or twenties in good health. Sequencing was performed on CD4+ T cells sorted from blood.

The CDR3 loop is CASTILGDSSTDTQYF. The CDR3 DNA sequence: TGTGCCAGCACGATACTAGGGGACTCTAGCACAGATACGCAGTATTTT. The chain carries TRBV28 and TRBJ2-3, with D perhaps TRBD2 (6 bases). The ends were cut back, 7 bases at V and 0 bases at J, with 17 bases in the middle. Germline CDR1 MDHEN, CDR2 SYDVKM. The CDR3 loop spans 16 amino acids. Looking up the rest from reference TRBV28 and TRBJ2-3 gives the full variable domain: DVKVTQSSRYLVKRTGEKVFLECVQDMDHENMFWYRQDPGLGLRLIYFSYDVKMKEKGDIPEGYSVSREKKERFSLILESASTNQTSMYLCASTILGDSSTDTQYFGPGTRLTVL.